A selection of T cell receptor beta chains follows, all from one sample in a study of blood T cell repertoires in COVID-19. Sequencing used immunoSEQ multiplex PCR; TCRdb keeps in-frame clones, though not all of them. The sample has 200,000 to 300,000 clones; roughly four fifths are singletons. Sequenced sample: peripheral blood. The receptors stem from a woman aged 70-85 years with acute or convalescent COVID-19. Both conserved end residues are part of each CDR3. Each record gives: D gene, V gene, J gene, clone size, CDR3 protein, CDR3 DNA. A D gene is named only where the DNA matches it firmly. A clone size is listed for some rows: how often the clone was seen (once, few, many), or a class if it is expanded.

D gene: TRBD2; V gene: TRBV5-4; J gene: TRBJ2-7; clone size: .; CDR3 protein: CASSSGGGASYEQYF; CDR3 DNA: TGTGCCAGCAGCTCCGGGGGGGGCGCCTCCTACGAGCAGTACTTC
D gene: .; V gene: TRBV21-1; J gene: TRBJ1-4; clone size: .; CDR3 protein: CASSISSEGQVHEKLFF; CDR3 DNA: TGTGCCAGCAGCATCTCCTCGGAGGGACAGGTGCATGAAAAACTGTTTTTT
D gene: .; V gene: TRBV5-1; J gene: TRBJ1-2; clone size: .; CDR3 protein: CASSLAQAYGYTF; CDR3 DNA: TGCGCCAGCAGCTTGGCCCAAGCTTATGGCTACACCTTC
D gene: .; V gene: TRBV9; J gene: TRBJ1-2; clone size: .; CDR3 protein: CASSVAPQTYGYTF; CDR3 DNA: TGTGCCAGCAGCGTAGCCCCTCAGACTTATGGCTACACCTTC
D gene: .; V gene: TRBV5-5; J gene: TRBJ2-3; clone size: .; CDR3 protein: CASSFGQGYTDTQYF; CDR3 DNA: TGTGCCAGCAGCTTTGGCCAGGGCTACACAGATACGCAGTATTTT
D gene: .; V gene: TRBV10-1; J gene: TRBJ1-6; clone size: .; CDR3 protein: CASSATDNNSPLHF; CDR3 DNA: TGCGCCAGCAGTGCAACTGACAATAATTCACCCCTCCACTTT
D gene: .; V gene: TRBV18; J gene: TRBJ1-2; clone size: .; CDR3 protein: CASSLNGVTGRNYGYTF; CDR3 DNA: TGTGCCAGCTCACTCAATGGGGTCACAGGACGTAACTATGGCTACACCTTC
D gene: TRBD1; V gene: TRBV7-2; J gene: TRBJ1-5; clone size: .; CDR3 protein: CASSPFPRGKNQPQHF; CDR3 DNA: TGTGCCAGCAGCCCATTCCCCAGGGGGAAGAATCAGCCCCAGCATTTT
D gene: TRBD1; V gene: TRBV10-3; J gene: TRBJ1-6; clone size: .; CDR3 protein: CAIRGTADNSPLHF; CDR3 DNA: TGTGCCATCAGGGGGACAGCGGATAATTCACCCCTCCACTTT
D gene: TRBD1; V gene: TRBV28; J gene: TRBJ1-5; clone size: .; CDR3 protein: CASSLRQGDSNQPQHF; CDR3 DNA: TGTGCCAGCAGTTTACGTCAGGGGGATAGCAATCAGCCCCAGCATTTT
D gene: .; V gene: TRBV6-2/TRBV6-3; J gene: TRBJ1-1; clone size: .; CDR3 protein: CASSIDSEAFF; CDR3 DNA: TGTGCCAGCAGTATCGACAGTGAAGCTTTCTTT
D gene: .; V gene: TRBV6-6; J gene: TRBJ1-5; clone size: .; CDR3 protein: CASSAVTGRGNQPQHF; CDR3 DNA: TGTGCCAGCAGTGCCGTTACAGGCAGGGGCAATCAGCCCCAGCATTTT
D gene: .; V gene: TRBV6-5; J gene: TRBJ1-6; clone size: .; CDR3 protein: CASSSGRGSLHF; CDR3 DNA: TGTGCCAGTTCATCGGGGCGGGGCTCCCTCCACTTT
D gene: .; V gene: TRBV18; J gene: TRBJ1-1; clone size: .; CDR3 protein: CASSPPRTSNTEAFF; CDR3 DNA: TGTGCCAGCTCACCACCAAGGACTTCGAACACTGAAGCTTTCTTT
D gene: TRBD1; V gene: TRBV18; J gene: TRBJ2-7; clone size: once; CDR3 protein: CASSRLGTGEPEQYF; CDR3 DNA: TGTGCCAGCTCACGGCTCGGGACAGGGGAACCCGAGCAGTACTTC
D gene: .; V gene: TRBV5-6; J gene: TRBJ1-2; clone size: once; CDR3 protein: CASGRQLANYGYTF; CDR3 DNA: TGTGCCAGCGGTCGACAGTTAGCTAACTATGGCTACACCTTC
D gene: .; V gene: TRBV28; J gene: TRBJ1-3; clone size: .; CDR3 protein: CASFAGGGNTIYF; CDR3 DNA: TGTGCCAGCTTTGCGGGGGGGGGAAACACCATATATTTT
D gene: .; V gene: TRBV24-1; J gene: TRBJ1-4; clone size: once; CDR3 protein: CATSSGGGTNEKLFF; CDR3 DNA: TGTGCCACCAGTTCTGGGGGGGGAACTAATGAAAAACTGTTTTTT
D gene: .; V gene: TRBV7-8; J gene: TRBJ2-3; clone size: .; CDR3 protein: CASSLRADTQYF; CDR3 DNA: TGTGCCAGCAGCCTGCGAGCAGATACGCAGTATTTT
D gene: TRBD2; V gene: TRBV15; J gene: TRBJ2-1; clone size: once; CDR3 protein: CATSSRTSNEQFF; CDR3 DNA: TGTGCCACCAGCAGCCGGACTAGCAATGAGCAGTTCTTC
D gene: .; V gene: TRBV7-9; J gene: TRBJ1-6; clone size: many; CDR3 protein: CASSLVTGHSPLHF; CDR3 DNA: TGTGCCAGCAGCTTAGTTACAGGGCACTCACCCCTCCACTTT
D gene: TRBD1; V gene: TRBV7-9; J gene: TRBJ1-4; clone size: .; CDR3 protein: CASSPRTGVYEKLFF; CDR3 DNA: TGTGCCAGCAGCCCCCGGACAGGGGTATACGAAAAACTGTTTTTT
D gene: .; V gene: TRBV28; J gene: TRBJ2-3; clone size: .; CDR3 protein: CASSPLRGYTDTQYF; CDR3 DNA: TGTGCCAGCAGTCCTCTCCGGGGTTACACAGATACGCAGTATTTT
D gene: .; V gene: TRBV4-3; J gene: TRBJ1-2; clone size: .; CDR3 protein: CASSQRENYGYTF; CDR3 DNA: TGCGCCAGCAGCCAGCGTGAGAACTATGGCTACACCTTC
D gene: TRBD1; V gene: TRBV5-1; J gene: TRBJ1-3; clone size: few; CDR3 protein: CASSLLGQGVMSGNTIYF; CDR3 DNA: TGCGCCAGCAGCCTACTCGGACAGGGGGTTATGTCTGGAAACACCATATATTTT